What follows describes a single TCR beta chain. Its antigen is still unknown. A second PCR of roughly 7 to 11 cycles used a sample-barcoded 5' primer and a J-beta primer mix. Every individual sample yielded 2.5 million or more paired-end reads (each containing CDR3). TCRdb reprocessed the 5' RACE reads via MiXCR and lists one record per CDR3 protein. The top ten clones hold 15% to 20% of a sample with approximately 800,000 distinct CDR3 sequences, about 46% of them seen once. The sample comes from a study of blood T cells in healthy people across ages. Study findings and constraints: Researchers deemed the diversity estimates from one million T cells underestimates. Roughly linearly, TCR beta diversity per million T cells fell as age increased.

The total RNA that was extracted per sample amounted to at least 5 micrograms. Between the trimmed V and J ends, which lost 5 bases and 7 bases, there was a span of 26 bases. In germline, CDR1 is MNHEY, CDR2 SMNVEV (reference sequence). This CDR3 comprises 17 residues. This chain connects TRBV27 to TRBJ1-2; D is undetermined. This receptor was identified in an elderly man in good health. Source material: blood. The CDR3 protein is CASSPARGASRAGGYTF. In DNA, the CDR3 is TGTGCCAGCAGTCCCGCACGGGGAGCATCCCGTGCGGGTGGCTACACCTTC.